A selection of T cell receptor beta chains follows, all from one sample in a study of human T cells and chemical hapten exposure. MiXCR was run by TCRdb on the RACE reads, yielding one entry per CDR3 protein. Among tens of thousands of distinct CDR3 sequences listed, approximately 9.6% were seen once. This sample comprised whole blood, obtained in connection with sensitization to the hapten diphenylcyclopropenone (DPC). The receptors were sampled from a woman aged 30 to 39 with alopecia areata. Some clones in this sample may be carry-over from other donors' samples. The CDR3 runs from the conserved cysteine through the conserved F or W. D genes are given only for firm matches. Some rows have no size entry. The others give once, few or many, or a class for an expanded clone.

V gene,J gene,D gene,clone size,CDR3 protein,CDR3 DNA
TRBV12-3/TRBV12-4,TRBJ2-7,NA,few,CASSSMLQGFEQYF,TGTGCCAGCAGTTCGATGTTACAGGGTTTCGAGCAGTACTTC
TRBV7-6,TRBJ2-7,NA,NA,CASSLAGAPSYEQYF,TGTGCCAGCAGCTTAGCGGGGGCCCCCTCCTACGAGCAGTACTTC
TRBV6-5,TRBJ1-5,NA,many,CASRRQYDQPQHF,TGTGCCAGCAGGCGACAGTATGATCAGCCCCAGCATTTT
TRBV7-2,TRBJ2-7,TRBD1,few,CASSRPGTGGVEQYF,TGTGCCAGCAGCCGTCCCGGGACAGGGGGCGTCGAGCAGTACTTC
TRBV6-2/TRBV6-3,TRBJ2-7,TRBD2,few,CASSRRLAGGSSYEQYF,TGTGCCAGCAGTCGCCGACTAGCGGGGGGCAGCTCCTACGAGCAGTACTTC
TRBV2,TRBJ2-7,TRBD1,NA,CASTKQGADEQYF,TGTGCCAGCACTAAACAGGGGGCGGACGAGCAGTACTTC
TRBV29-1,TRBJ1-1,NA,few,CSVPDQDTEAFF,TGCAGCGTTCCGGACCAGGACACTGAAGCTTTCTTT
TRBV12-3/TRBV12-4,TRBJ2-5,NA,NA,CASRDGTQETQYF,TGTGCCAGCAGGGACGGGACCCAAGAGACCCAGTACTTC
TRBV29-1,TRBJ2-1,TRBD2,many,CSVVGPLAGNYNEQFF,TGCAGCGTTGTGGGCCCCCTAGCGGGGAACTACAATGAGCAGTTCTTC
TRBV5-6,TRBJ1-5,NA,NA,CASSSWGYSNQPQHF,TGTGCCAGCAGCTCGTGGGGGTATAGCAATCAGCCCCAGCATTTT
TRBV12-5,TRBJ1-2,TRBD1,many,CASGSSITGDDYGYTF,TGTGCTAGTGGTTCATCCATAACAGGGGATGACTATGGCTACACCTTC
TRBV3-1,TRBJ2-5,NA,few,CASSQHQETQYF,TGTGCCAGCAGCCAACATCAAGAGACCCAGTACTTC